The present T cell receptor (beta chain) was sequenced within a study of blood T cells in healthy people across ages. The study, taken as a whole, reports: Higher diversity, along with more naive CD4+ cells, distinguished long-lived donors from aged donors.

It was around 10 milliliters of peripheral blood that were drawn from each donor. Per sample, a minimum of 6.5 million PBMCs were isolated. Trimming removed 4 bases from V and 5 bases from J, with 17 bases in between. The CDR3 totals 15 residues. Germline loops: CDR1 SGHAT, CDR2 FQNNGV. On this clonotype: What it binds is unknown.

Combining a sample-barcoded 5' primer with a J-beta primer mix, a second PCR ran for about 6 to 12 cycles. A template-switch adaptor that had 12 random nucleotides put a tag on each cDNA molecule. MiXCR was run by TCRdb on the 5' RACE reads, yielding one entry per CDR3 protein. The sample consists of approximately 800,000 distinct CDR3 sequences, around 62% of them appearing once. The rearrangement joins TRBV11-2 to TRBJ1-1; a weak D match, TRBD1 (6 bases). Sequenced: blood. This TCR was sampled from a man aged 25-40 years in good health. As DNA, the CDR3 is TGTGCCAGCAGCTCCGGAATGTTGAGGGGGACTGAAGCTTTCTTT. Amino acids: CASSSGMLRGTEAFF.